The next 4 T cell receptor beta chains were all read from a single sample in a study of blood T cell repertoires in COVID-19. Sequenced by immunoSEQ multiplex PCR; TCRdb stores in-frame clones only, minus some. The profile shows hundreds of thousands of clones, about 83% of them singletons. Specimen: PBMCs or T cells enriched from blood (not recorded which). The receptor set was obtained from a woman aged 50 to 60 who had recovered from COVID-19.

This clone was counted once. V and J are TRBV21-1 and TRBJ2-7; the table's TRBD1 call for D was not verified on the DNA. TRBV21-1 is a listed pseudogene. This CDR3 has 16 amino acids. The CDR3 DNA sequence: TGTGCCAGCAGCATGATACGACAGGCAGATAAGTCAAAGCAGTACTTC. Translation gives CASSMIRQADKSKQYF.

The rearrangement links TRBV7-2 to TRBJ1-5; D perhaps matches TRBD1 (6 bases). Trimming cost V 1 base and J 5 bases, with 18 bases left between them. The germline V gene encodes CDR1 SGHTA and CDR2 FQGNSA. The CDR3 has 17 residues. Written as DNA, the CDR3 is TGTGCCAGCAGCTTAGGTCAGGGGACGACCCACCATCAGCCCCAGCATTTT. Its protein product is CASSLGQGTTHHQPQHF.

The rearrangement uses TRBV18 and TRBJ1-2, with TRBD1 as a possible D gene (6 bases). The ends were cut back, 5 bases at V and 5 bases at J, with 15 bases in the middle. In germline, CDR1 is KGHSH, CDR2 LQKENI. The CDR3 consists of 14 residues. CDR3 DNA: TGTGCCAGCTCAACTACAGGGTCAAATTATGGCTACACCTTC. This gives the protein CASSTTGSNYGYTF. Filled out from reference TRBV18 and TRBJ1-2, the complete variable domain reads NAGVMQNPRHLVRRRGQEARLRCSPMKGHSHVYWYRQLPEEGLKFMVYLQKENIIDESGMPKERFSAEFPKEGPSILRIQQVVRGDSAAYFCASSTTGSNYGYTFGSGTRLTVV.

The CDR3 spells CASSFSTGRQPQHF. The CDR3 nucleotides are TGTGCCAGCAGTTTCTCGACAGGGCGACAGCCCCAGCATTTT. This chain connects TRBV27 to TRBJ1-5; TRBD1 agrees at 7 bases. Germline CDR1 and CDR2: MNHEY and SMNVEV (reference sequence). The trim removed 3 bases at V and 7 bases at J, leaving 6 bases unmatched. The CDR3 spans 14 residues.